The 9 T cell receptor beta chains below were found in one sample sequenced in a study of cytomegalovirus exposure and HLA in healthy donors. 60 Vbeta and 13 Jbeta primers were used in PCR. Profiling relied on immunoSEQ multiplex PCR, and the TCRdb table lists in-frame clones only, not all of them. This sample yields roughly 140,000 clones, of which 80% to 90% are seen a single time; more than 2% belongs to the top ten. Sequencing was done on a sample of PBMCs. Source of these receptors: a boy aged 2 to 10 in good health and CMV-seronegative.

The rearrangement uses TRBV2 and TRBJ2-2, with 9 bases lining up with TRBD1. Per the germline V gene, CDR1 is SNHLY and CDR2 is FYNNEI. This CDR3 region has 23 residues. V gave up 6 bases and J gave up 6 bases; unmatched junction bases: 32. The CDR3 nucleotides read TGTGCCAGCAGCGAACCCGGAGACACCTCAAAGGAAAGGGACAGGGTCGTCGCCGGGGAGCTGTTTTTT. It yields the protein CASSEPGDTSKERDRVVAGELFF.

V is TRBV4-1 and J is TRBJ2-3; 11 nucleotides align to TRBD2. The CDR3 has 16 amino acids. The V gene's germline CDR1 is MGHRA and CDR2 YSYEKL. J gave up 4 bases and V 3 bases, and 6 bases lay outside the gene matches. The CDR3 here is CASSQAGTSGPDTQYF. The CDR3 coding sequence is TGCGCCAGCAGCCAGGCCGGGACTAGCGGCCCAGATACGCAGTATTTT.

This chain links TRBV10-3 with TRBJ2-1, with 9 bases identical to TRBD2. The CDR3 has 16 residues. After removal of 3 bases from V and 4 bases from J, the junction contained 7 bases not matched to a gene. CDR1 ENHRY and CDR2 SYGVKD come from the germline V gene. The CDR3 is CAISEWVAGAYNEQFF. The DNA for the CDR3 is TGTGCCATCAGTGAATGGGTAGCGGGAGCGTACAATGAGCAGTTCTTC.

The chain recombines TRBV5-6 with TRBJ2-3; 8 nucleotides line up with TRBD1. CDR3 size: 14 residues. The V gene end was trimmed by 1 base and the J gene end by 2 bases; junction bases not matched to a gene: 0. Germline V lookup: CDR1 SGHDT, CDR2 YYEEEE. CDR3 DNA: TGTGCCAGCAGCTTGCAGGGGGCCACAGATACGCAGTATTTT. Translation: CASSLQGATDTQYF.

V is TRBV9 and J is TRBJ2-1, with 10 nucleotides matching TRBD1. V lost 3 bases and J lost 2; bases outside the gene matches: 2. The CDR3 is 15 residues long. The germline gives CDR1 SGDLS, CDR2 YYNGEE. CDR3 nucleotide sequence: TGTGCCAGCAGCGCGGACAGGGGGGCCTACAATGAGCAGTTCTTC. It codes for CASSADRGAYNEQFF. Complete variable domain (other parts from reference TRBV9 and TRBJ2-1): DSGVTQTPKHLITATGQRVTLRCSPRSGDLSVYWYQQSLDQGLQFLIQYYNGEERAKGNILERFSAQQFPDLHSELNLSSLELGDSALYFCASSADRGAYNEQFFGPGTRLTVL.

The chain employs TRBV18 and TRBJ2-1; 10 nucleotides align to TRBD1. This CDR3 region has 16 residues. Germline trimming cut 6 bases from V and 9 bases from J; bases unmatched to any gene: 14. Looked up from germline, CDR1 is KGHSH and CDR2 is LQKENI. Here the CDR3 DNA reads TGTGCCAGCTCTCAAACCCGGGACAGGGGTCATAGTGAGCAGTTCTTC. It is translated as CASSQTRDRGHSEQFF.

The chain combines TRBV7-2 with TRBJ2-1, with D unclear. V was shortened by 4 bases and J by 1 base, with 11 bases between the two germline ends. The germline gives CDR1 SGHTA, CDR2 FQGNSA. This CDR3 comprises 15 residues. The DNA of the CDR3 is TGTGCCAGCAGCTCGCATGGTACTTCCTACAATGAGCAGTTCTTC. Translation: CASSSHGTSYNEQFF.

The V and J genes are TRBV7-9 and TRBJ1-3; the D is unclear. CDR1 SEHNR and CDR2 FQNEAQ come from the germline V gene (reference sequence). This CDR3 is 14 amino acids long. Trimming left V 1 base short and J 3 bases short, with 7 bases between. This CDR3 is CASSLVDDGNTIYF. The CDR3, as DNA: TGTGCCAGCAGCTTAGTAGATGATGGAAACACCATATATTTT.

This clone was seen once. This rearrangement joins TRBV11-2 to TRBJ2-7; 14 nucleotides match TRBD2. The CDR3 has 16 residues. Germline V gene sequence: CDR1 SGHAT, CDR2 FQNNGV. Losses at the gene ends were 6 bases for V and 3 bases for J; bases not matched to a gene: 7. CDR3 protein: CASRHTGLAGGYEQYF. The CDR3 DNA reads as TGTGCCAGCAGGCATACTGGACTAGCGGGAGGCTACGAGCAGTACTTC. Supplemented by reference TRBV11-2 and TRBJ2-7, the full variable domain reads EAGVAQSPRYKIIEKRQSVAFWCNPISGHATLYWYQQILGQGPKLLIQFQNNGVVDDSQLPKDRFSAERLKGVDSTLKIQPAKLEDSAVYLCASRHTGLAGGYEQYFGPGTRLTVT.